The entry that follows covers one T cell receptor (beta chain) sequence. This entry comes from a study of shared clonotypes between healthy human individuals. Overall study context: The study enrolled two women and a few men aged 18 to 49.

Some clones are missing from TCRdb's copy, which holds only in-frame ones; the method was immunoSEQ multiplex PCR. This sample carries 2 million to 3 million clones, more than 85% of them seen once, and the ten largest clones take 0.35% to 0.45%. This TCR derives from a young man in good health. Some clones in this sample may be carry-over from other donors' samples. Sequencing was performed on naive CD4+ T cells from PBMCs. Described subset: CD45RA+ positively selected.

The CDR3 region has the DNA TGTGCCTGGAGTACGACAGACAATCAGCCCCAGCATTTT. This gives the protein CAWSTTDNQPQHF. This chain connects TRBV30 to TRBJ1-5, with a weak D call TRBD1 (5 bases). The germline V and J ends were trimmed by 2 bases and 3 bases, with 8 bases remaining between them. CDR3 length: 13 residues. Per germline, CDR1 GTSNPN and CDR2 SVGIG (reference sequence).